This passage covers 27 T cell receptor beta chains from one sample sequenced in a study of early T cells in non-severe SARS-CoV-2 infection. One entry per CDR3 protein results from TCRdb running MiXCR on the 5' RACE reads. The sample lists more than 20,000 distinct CDR3 sequences; roughly 4.1% were seen once. Sequencing was carried out using whole blood. The receptors come from an adult who was a healthcare worker with PCR-confirmed SARS-CoV-2 infection or an uninfected control (not recorded which).

This clonotype has a count of ten or more. This chain joins TRBV28 and TRBJ2-2; D is perhaps TRBD1 (5 bases). The CDR3 contains 13 residues. V lost 8 bases, J lost 1 base, and 8 bases lay in between. Germline V CDR1 and CDR2: MDHEN, SYDVKM. DNA of the CDR3: TGTGCCAGCCTCGACAGGAACACCGGGGAGCTGTTTTTT. This codes for CASLDRNTGELFF.

This clonotype was counted ten times or more. The chain joins TRBV5-1 to TRBJ1-6, with D possibly TRBD1 on 5 matching bases. V was trimmed by 4 bases and J by 5 bases, leaving 13 bases between them. Germline lookup yields CDR1 SGHRS and CDR2 YFSETQ. The CDR3 totals 15 residues. CDR3 sequence reads: CASSTTGRNNSPLHF. The CDR3 DNA is TGCGCCAGCAGCACCACGGGACGGAATAATTCACCCCTCCACTTT.

This clonotype was counted at least ten times. V usage is TRBV24-1 and J usage is TRBJ2-2; 7 bases are shared with TRBD2. The CDR3 totals 16 residues. Germline assignment: CDR1 KGHDR and CDR2 SFDVKD. V was pared by 3 bases and J by 5 bases, with 8 bases of the junction left unmatched. The CDR3 coding sequence is TGTGCCACCAGTGATCCGGGACTATCGTCGACCGGGGAGCTGTTTTTT. This sequence encodes CATSDPGLSSTGELFF.

This clonotype was observed many times. The CDR3 reads CASSKSWRGTIYEQYF. CDR3 DNA sequence: TGTGCCAGCAGCAAATCTTGGCGGGGGACTATTTACGAGCAGTACTTC. The genes are TRBV21-1 and TRBJ2-7; the DNA was not compared with TRBD2, the D call given in the table. TRBV21-1 is termed a pseudogene. This CDR3 contains 16 residues.

At least ten counts were recorded for this clonotype. J is TRBJ1-2 and V is TRBV4-2, with D unclear. The V gene lost 1 base and the J gene lost 0 bases, with 6 bases spanning the gap. Germline-derived CDR1 and CDR2 are LGHNA and YNFKEQ. The CDR3 extends over 14 amino acids. The CDR3 protein is CASSQGRANYGYTF. DNA of the CDR3: TGTGCCAGCAGCCAAGGAAGAGCTAACTATGGCTACACCTTC.

This clonotype occurred many times. The V gene is TRBV20-1, the J gene TRBJ2-7; D might be TRBD1 (6 bases). V was cut by 5 bases and J by 0 bases, with 14 bases left in between. The CDR3 loop spans 14 amino acids. The germline V gene encodes CDR1 DFQATT and CDR2 SNEGSKA (reference sequence). The CDR3 bases are TGCAGTGCTCATCGGGACACGAGCTCCTACGAGCAGTACTTC. Translating it yields CSAHRDTSSYEQYF.

The table lists this clonotype with many counts. The J gene is TRBJ2-7, the V gene TRBV2; 7 bases line up with TRBD1. V trimming: 6 bases; J trimming: 8 bases; junction bases outside the gene matches: 13. The CDR3 covers 14 residues. The germline gives CDR1 SNHLY, CDR2 FYNNEI. As DNA, the CDR3 is TGTGCCAGCAGGGAAACAGGGGTTATTTTTAAGCAGTACTTC. Its translation: CASRETGVIFKQYF.

V is TRBV12-3 or TRBV12-4 and J is TRBJ2-1, with D tentatively TRBD1 or TRBD2 (6 bases each). This CDR3 is built from 15 residues. V lost 6 bases, J lost 7 bases, and 19 bases lay in between. CDR3 protein: CASSPQGRLANEQFF. The CDR3 DNA is TGTGCCAGCAGCCCCCAGGGGAGGCTAGCTAATGAGCAGTTCTTC.

In its sample, this clonotype was seen many times. The chain carries TRBV27 and TRBJ2-7; either TRBD1 or TRBD2 may supply D (6 bases each). The CDR3 has 15 amino acids. V lost 3 bases, J lost 5 bases, and 17 bases lay in between. Germline lookup yields CDR1 MNHEY and CDR2 SMNVEV (reference sequence). The CDR3 coding sequence is TGTGCCAGCAGTTTTATGGGCCAGGGGAGGAACGAGCAGTACTTC. It translates to CASSFMGQGRNEQYF.

The V and J genes are TRBV6-6 and TRBJ2-1; 7 nucleotides line up with TRBD2. Germline CDR1 and CDR2: MNHNY and SVGAGI (reference sequence). The V and J ends lost 2 bases and 7 bases, in that order; junction bases with no gene match: 5. The CDR3 runs 14 residues. CDR3 sequence: CASSYAGVGNEQFF. CDR3 DNA: TGTGCCAGCAGTTACGCGGGAGTGGGGAATGAGCAGTTCTTC.

This clonotype was found many times. The chain recombines TRBV11-2 with TRBJ2-6, with D uncertain. V was trimmed by 6 bases and J by 2 bases, leaving 17 bases between them. The CDR3 loop spans 17 amino acids. Germline assignment: CDR1 SGHAT and CDR2 FQNNGV. The CDR3 reads CASRIEAGQTGANVLTF. In DNA form, the CDR3 reads TGTGCCAGCAGGATCGAGGCAGGCCAGACTGGGGCCAACGTCCTGACTTTC.

This clonotype came up many times. The rearrangement uses TRBV9 and TRBJ2-3; 8 bases are a match to TRBD2. The CDR3 sequence is 15 residues long. Germline assignment: CDR1 SGDLS and CDR2 YYNGEE. Trimming cost V 6 bases and J 2 bases; bases outside gene matches: 8. The CDR3 DNA follows: TGTGCCAGCACCCTATCGACTAGCGCCACAGATACGCAGTATTTT. Translation gives CASTLSTSATDTQYF.

This clonotype was picked up many times. This chain connects TRBV3-1 to TRBJ1-2; 9 bases map to TRBD1. Germline trimming cut 1 base from V and 3 bases from J; bases unmatched to any gene: 3. The CDR3 length is 15 residues. The germline gives CDR1 LGHDT, CDR2 YNNKEL (reference sequence). The CDR3 sequence is CASSQATGGYYGYTF. CDR3 bases: TGTGCCAGCAGCCAAGCTACAGGGGGCTACTATGGCTACACCTTC.

This clonotype was counted ten times or more. This rearrangement joins TRBV7-8 to TRBJ2-7, with D possibly called TRBD1 or TRBD2 (5 bases each). From germline, CDR1 is SGHVS and CDR2 FQNEAQ. Trimming removed 5 bases at V and 4 bases at J, with 18 bases between. The CDR3 loop spans 15 amino acids. The CDR3 loop is CASSLGRRGAYEQYF. DNA for the CDR3: TGTGCCAGCAGCCTAGGAAGGAGAGGGGCTTACGAGCAGTACTTC.

This clonotype was found many times. The chain is built from TRBV11-2 and TRBJ2-1; 12 bases match TRBD2. The CDR3 extends over 17 amino acids. The germline V gene encodes CDR1 SGHAT and CDR2 FQNNGV. V shed 3 bases and J 7 bases; nucleotides not matched to a gene: 10. The CDR3: CASSFLKTSGSGNEQFF. The DNA for the CDR3 is TGTGCCAGCAGCTTCCTCAAGACTAGCGGGAGTGGTAATGAGCAGTTCTTC.

This clonotype was counted ten times or more. The genes are TRBV12-3 or TRBV12-4 and TRBJ2-7, with TRBD1 matching 7 bases. Unmatched junction bases numbered 9, after V lost 7 bases and J lost 3 bases. CDR3 length: 14 residues. CDR3 amino acids: CASTINRDSYEQYF. The CDR3 DNA follows: TGTGCCAGCACCATAAACCGGGACAGCTACGAGCAGTACTTC.

This clonotype has a count of ten or more. In DNA form, the CDR3 reads TGTGCCAGCAGTGGCGAGGAGGGTCATGAGCAGTTCTTC. Translating gives CASSGEEGHEQFF. This chain links TRBV6-4 with TRBJ2-1; the D gene is possibly TRBD2 (6 bases). Per germline, CDR1 MRHNA and CDR2 SNTAGT. The CDR3 has 13 amino acids. V was shortened by 4 bases and J by 8 bases, with 12 bases between the two germline ends.

This clonotype has a count of ten or more. The chain recombines TRBV7-2 with TRBJ2-7, with D perhaps matching TRBD2 (6 bases). V was shortened by 1 base and J by 2 bases, with 12 bases between the two germline ends. Germline V gene lookup returns CDR1 SGHTA and CDR2 FQGNSA. This CDR3 is 15 amino acids long. CDR3: CASSLGGGDAYEQYF. Here the CDR3 DNA reads TGTGCCAGCAGCTTAGGGGGAGGCGACGCCTACGAGCAGTACTTC. The whole variable domain, remainder taken from reference TRBV7-2 and TRBJ2-7, is GAGVSQSPSNKVTEKGKDVELRCDPISGHTALYWYRQSLGQGLEFLIYFQGNSAPDKSGLPSDRFSAERTGGSVSTLTIQRTQQEDSAVYLCASSLGGGDAYEQYFGPGTRLTVT.

A note on this clonotype: A read error may explain this, as a much larger clone is one base away. V and J are TRBV20-1 and TRBJ2-7; D possibly corresponds to TRBD2 (5 bases). Germline-derived CDR1 and CDR2 are DFQATT and SNEGSKA (reference sequence). This CDR3 region has 13 residues. CDR3 amino acids: CGARGLLDYEQYF. The CDR3 DNA follows: TGCGGTGCAAGAGGACTCCTTGACTACGAGCAGTACTTC.

Many counts were recorded for this clonotype. This sequence joins TRBV21-1 and TRBJ1-5; the listed D gene, TRBD1, was not tested against the DNA. TRBV21-1 is assigned pseudogene status. This CDR3 has 17 residues. CDR3 sequence reads: CASLDRGRKATNQPQHF. The CDR3 nucleotides read TGTGCCAGCCTGGACAGGGGGCGTAAGGCGACGAATCAGCCCCAGCATTTT.

This clonotype was found many times. This chain connects TRBV29-1 to TRBJ1-1, with D unresolved. Germline assignment: CDR1 SQVTM and CDR2 ANQGSEA. This CDR3 comprises 10 residues. V was shortened by 7 bases and J by 1 base, with 4 bases between the two germline ends. The CDR3 reads CSGTNTEAFF. Here the CDR3 DNA reads TGCAGCGGGACGAACACTGAAGCTTTCTTT.

This clonotype was counted many times. The chain has TRBV24-1 and TRBJ1-5; D is possibly TRBD1 (5 bases). V was clipped by 3 bases and J by 5 bases, with 10 bases between them. Germline-derived CDR1 and CDR2 are KGHDR and SFDVKD. This CDR3 is built from 14 residues. The CDR3 sequence: CATSDIGDDQPQHF. CDR3 coding DNA: TGTGCCACCAGTGATATCGGGGACGATCAGCCCCAGCATTTT.

This clonotype has at least ten counts. The chain links TRBV5-4 to TRBJ2-1; 8 bases fit TRBD2. The V gene end was trimmed by 4 bases and the J gene end by 8 bases; junction bases not matched to a gene: 14. CDR1 is SGHNT, CDR2 YYREEE, per germline (reference sequence). The CDR3 has 16 amino acids. As DNA, the CDR3 is TGTGCCAGCAGCGGGGGGGCCAGCGGGAGTGGCGATGAGCAGTTCTTC. It encodes CASSGGASGSGDEQFF.

This clonotype was found many times. The V call is TRBV5-1, the J call TRBJ2-1; 7 nucleotides align to TRBD1. The ends lost 4 bases at V and 9 bases at J; junction bases unmatched: 7. The CDR3 totals 13 residues. Germline V gives CDR1 SGHRS, CDR2 YFSETQ. CDR3: CASSARDRAEQFF. In nucleotides, the CDR3 is TGCGCCAGCAGCGCCCGAGACAGGGCTGAGCAGTTCTTC.

There are many counts of this clonotype. The CDR3 nucleotides read TGTGCCAGCAGTTTATCAACGGAACAGCCCCAGCATTTT. Its protein is CASSLSTEQPQHF. The chain employs TRBV27 and TRBJ1-5; D not certain. This CDR3 contains 13 residues. V dropped 0 bases and J dropped 7 bases, with 7 bases sitting between them. Germline V CDR1 and CDR2: MNHEY, SMNVEV (reference sequence).

Many counts were recorded for this clonotype. This sequence joins TRBV28 and TRBJ1-5; 7 bases line up with TRBD1. Germline CDR1 MDHEN, CDR2 SYDVKM. V gave up 6 bases and J gave up 3 bases; unmatched junction bases: 14. This CDR3 comprises 17 residues. The CDR3 sequence is CASSSGGALLNNQPQHF. CDR3 in DNA: TGTGCCAGCAGCTCAGGGGGGGCCCTACTAAACAATCAGCCCCAGCATTTT.

This clonotype was seen many times. The rearrangement uses TRBV5-1 and TRBJ1-1; D uncertain. The V end was cut by 0 bases, the J end by 1 base, with 7 bases between. Germline values: CDR1 SGHRS, CDR2 YFSETQ. The CDR3 has 14 residues. CDR3 DNA: TGCGCCAGCAGCTTGGAAGGGAGGAACACTGAAGCTTTCTTT. It yields the protein CASSLEGRNTEAFF.